This record covers a single T cell receptor beta chain. Its antigen remains unknown. Sequencing was at deep level. Only in-frame clones appear in the TCRdb table, and some are missing; sequencing was by immunoSEQ multiplex PCR. The repertoire holds under 1,100,000 clones, roughly 80% seen once, with 1.4% in the top ten. This CDR3 has 14 residues. The germline gives CDR1 SGHAT, CDR2 FQNNGV. V lost 5 bases and J 5 bases, leaving 15 bases between the germline ends. This specimen belongs to a study of shared clonotypes between healthy human individuals. Study-level points and caveats: The naive CD4 repertoires of several donors were compared, and around 5% of clonotypes were shared. Larger estimated richness was generally seen in naive subsets than in memory subsets. Sequencing depth was expected to influence donor clonotype sharing.

This sequence joins TRBV11-2 and TRBJ1-1, with D perhaps TRBD1 (5 bases). Sample: memory CD4+ T cells sorted from blood. The subset here: CD45RA-negative fraction. This clonotype originated in a man between 18 and 29 years old in good health. CDR3 protein: CASSAQGIGTEAFF. For the CDR3, the DNA is TGTGCCAGCAGCGCGCAGGGAATTGGGACTGAAGCTTTCTTT. Drawing the rest from reference TRBV11-2 and TRBJ1-1, the complete variable domain is EAGVAQSPRYKIIEKRQSVAFWCNPISGHATLYWYQQILGQGPKLLIQFQNNGVVDDSQLPKDRFSAERLKGVDSTLKIQPAKLEDSAVYLCASSAQGIGTEAFFGQGTRLTVV.